This TCR beta chain originates from a study of CD8+ T cells in alopecia areata. V was pared by 2 bases and J by 6 bases, with 11 bases between. The germline gives CDR1 SEHNR, CDR2 FQNEAQ (reference sequence). This CDR3 comprises 13 residues. In its sample, this clone was seen a few times. Other DNA sequences of this sample code for an identical CDR3. Following extraction, RNA underwent reverse transcription to cDNA, which served as the sequencing template. The repertoire was sequenced with immunoSEQ multiplex PCR; TCRdb's copy has only in-frame clones and lacks some. This table has fewer than 250,000 clones, under 80% appearing once. Treatment reported: oral pan-JAK inhibitor, 5-10 mg twice daily.

This receptor was identified in a human donor with alopecia areata. This sequence joins TRBV7-9 and TRBJ2-7; D may be TRBD1 or TRBD2 (7 bases each). Specimen: CD4+ T cells sorted from blood, collected around week 49, from a patient treated with tofacitinib. The CDR3 loop is CASSLQGGGEQYF. Written as DNA, the CDR3 is TGTGCCAGCAGCTTACAGGGGGGGGGCGAGCAGTACTTC.